This T cell receptor beta chain derives from a study of blood T cell repertoires in COVID-19. Generated by immunoSEQ multiplex PCR, the TCRdb table keeps only in-frame clones and is missing some. The table lists under 300,000 clones, about 88% of them singletons. Germline V gives CDR1 SGHRS, CDR2 YFSETQ. CDR3 length equals 13 residues. V was pared by 2 bases and J by 6 bases, with 0 bases of the junction left unmatched. Self-reported history from a screening survey and questionnaire set each donor's cohort. This TCR derives from a woman in her forties or fifties who had recovered from COVID-19. Sequencing was done on a sample of PBMCs or T cells enriched from blood (not recorded which). The V gene is TRBV5-1, the J gene TRBJ2-1; TRBD2 matches at 9 bases. CDR3: CASSLAGGNEQFF. CDR3 DNA: TGCGCCAGCAGCTTAGCGGGAGGCAATGAGCAGTTCTTC. Based on the CDR3 plus reference TRBV5-1 and TRBJ2-1, the full variable domain is KAGVTQTPRYLIKTRGQQVTLSCSPISGHRSVSWYQQTPGQGLQFLFEYFSETQRNKGNFPGRFSGRQFSNSRSEMNVSTLELGDSALYLCASSLAGGNEQFFGPGTRLTVL.